The sequence of this T cell receptor beta chain was determined in a study of cytomegalovirus exposure and HLA in healthy donors. Germline-derived CDR1 and CDR2 are MNHEY and SVGAGI. CDR3 length: 13 amino acids. A remark on this clone: Antigen specificity is unknown. One end of the junction varies from germline; a read error may be responsible. The same CDR3 also results from other DNA sequences found in this sample.

Primers included in the PCR were 60 Vbeta and 13 Jbeta primers. Sequencing was performed with immunoSEQ multiplex PCR; in TCRdb, only in-frame clones are kept and a portion is missing. The sample contains 130,000 or so clones, approximately 60% of which appear only once. Study-wide results and caveats: Across donors, sequencing depth was assumed by presence/absence analyses to be roughly uniform. Clonal expansion, a later analysis showed, was greater in HLA-associated TCR beta chains than in equally common others.

The origin of this receptor is a woman in her thirties or forties in good health and CMV-seronegative. The chain links TRBV6-5 to TRBJ1-6; 8 bases match TRBD1. The sequenced material came from PBMCs. CDR3 sequence (DNA): TGCGCCAGCGGACAGGGAAGGCGATCACCCCTCCACTTT. It encodes CASGQGRRSPLHF.